These T cell receptor beta chains were read from a single sample in a study of identical twins. TCRdb independently ran MiXCR on the 5' RACE reads; one entry per CDR3 protein. The table lists approximately 590,000 distinct CDR3 sequences, roughly 9.9% of them singletons. These data were also reused for a study on yellow fever vaccine responses in identical twins.

Input material: PBMCs. Receptors originate from a woman between 18 and 29 years old in good health. CDR3s include the opening cysteine and the closing phenylalanine or tryptophan. D genes are given only for firm matches. Size is omitted from some rows. Given values are once, few, many or a class for expanded clones.

cdr3_nt cdr3_aa v_call d_call clone_size j_call
TGTGCCAGCGGCACCGGGACACCACTCGGCGAGCAGTACTTC CASGTGTPLGEQYF TRBV7-9 NA few TRBJ2-7
TGTGCCAGCAGTGCCCTAGATGTGACCGGGGAGCTGTTTTTT CASSALDVTGELFF TRBV2 NA many TRBJ2-2
TGTGCCAGCAGTTACAGTGACAGGGTAGGACAGCCCCAGCATTTT CASSYSDRVGQPQHF TRBV6-5 TRBD1 many TRBJ1-5
TGTGCCAGCAGCCCCGAACAGGCGGATGAGCAGTTCTTC CASSPEQADEQFF TRBV7-9 NA few TRBJ2-1
TGTGCCAGCAGCACCCTAGCGGGGTTCAGCGAGCAGTACTTC CASSTLAGFSEQYF TRBV7-2 TRBD2 NA TRBJ2-7
TGTGCCAGCACCAGGACAGGGGGACAAGAAAGCACAGATACGCAGTATTTT CASTRTGGQESTDTQYF TRBV7-8 TRBD1 NA TRBJ2-3
TGCAGTGCTAGAGCCCGTGGGGGGGCGGAAGGTTACGAGCAGTACTTC CSARARGGAEGYEQYF TRBV20-1 NA many TRBJ2-7
TGTGCCAGCAGCTATGGTCCGGGGCTTAACACTGAAGCTTTCTTT CASSYGPGLNTEAFF TRBV5-6 NA few TRBJ1-1
TGCGCCAGCAGCTCCCGGACTAGCGGGAGCGATGAGCAGTTCTTC CASSSRTSGSDEQFF TRBV5-1 TRBD2 few TRBJ2-1
TGTGCCAGCAGCTTCCCGGGACTAGCGGGAGTGAGAATGAGTCACGAGCAGTACTTC CASSFPGLAGVRMSHEQYF TRBV11-2 TRBD2 few TRBJ2-7
TGCAGCGTTCGGCCTTTAGCGGACTACAATGAGCAGTTCTTC CSVRPLADYNEQFF TRBV29-1 NA NA TRBJ2-1
TGCAGTGCCTCCAGGAGGGCCGAGGGTCGGGAGCTGTTTTTT CSASRRAEGRELFF TRBV20-1 NA NA TRBJ2-2
TGTGCCAGCACTCTACAGGGTACTGTGAATTCACCCCTCCACTTT CASTLQGTVNSPLHF TRBV28 NA NA TRBJ1-6